This T cell receptor beta chain was obtained from a study of cytomegalovirus exposure and HLA in healthy donors. PCR employed 60 Vbeta and 13 Jbeta primers. Sequencing used immunoSEQ multiplex PCR; TCRdb keeps in-frame clones, though not all of them. The data contain around 150,000 clones, about 83% of them singletons. CDR3 length: 15 residues. Between the trimmed V and J ends, which lost 8 bases and 8 bases, there was a span of 24 bases. CDR1 and CDR2 from the germline V gene are KGHSH and LQKENI. Healthy people donating bone marrow made up the donors. The source of this sequence is a woman aged 30 to 39 in good health and CMV-seronegative. The chain combines TRBV18 with TRBJ1-2, with D possibly matching TRBD1 (6 bases). Sequenced: PBMCs. The CDR3 nucleotides read TGTGCCAGCCACTCCACCCGACAGGTTCTAGGAGGCTACACCTTC. Its protein is CASHSTRQVLGGYTF. The full variable domain, in which reference TRBV18 and TRBJ1-2 provide the parts outside the CDR3, is NAGVMQNPRHLVRRRGQEARLRCSPMKGHSHVYWYRQLPEEGLKFMVYLQKENIIDESGMPKERFSAEFPKEGPSILRIQQVVRGDSAAYFCASHSTRQVLGGYTFGSGTRLTVV.